Listed below are T cell receptor beta chains from one sample, sequenced in a study of CD8 T cells in ankylosing spondylitis. TCRdb called the 5' RACE reads again in MiXCR, with one record for every CDR3 protein. The sample contains over 400,000 distinct CDR3 sequences, roughly 26% of which appear only once. The material sequenced was blood, either unsorted or a sorted T cell fraction (not recorded which). The receptors derive from a male donor with ankylosing spondylitis. Both conserved end residues are part of each CDR3. The order of the fields is CDR3 length, J gene, V gene, clone size, D gene, CDR3 DNA, CDR3 protein. The D gene is left open where the match is weak. Clone size is not always given. Where it is, it says once, few, many or a class for expanded clones.

>16|TRBJ2-2|TRBV27|NA|NA
TGTGCCAGCAGTTTATTTAGCGGAACGAACACCGGGGAGCTGTTTTTT
CASSLFSGTNTGELFF
>11|TRBJ2-7|TRBV6-5|NA|NA
TGTGCCAGCAGAGCCCTAGGCGAGCAGTACTTC
CASRALGEQYF
>17|TRBJ2-7|TRBV11-2|NA|NA
TGTGCCAGCAGCTTAGGGCCCAGCTTCGCTAGCTCCTACGAGCAGTACTTC
CASSLGPSFASSYEQYF
>15|TRBJ2-2|TRBV12-3/TRBV12-4|NA|TRBD1
TGTGCCAGCAGTCCCCGTTTAGGGGGCATCGGGGAGCTGTTTTTT
CASSPRLGGIGELFF
>13|TRBJ2-2|TRBV5-1|NA|NA
TGCGCCAGCAGCTTGGGAACAGGCGGGGAGCTGTTTTTT
CASSLGTGGELFF
>12|TRBJ2-1|TRBV20-1|once|TRBD1
TGCAGTGCTAGGACAGGGGCCAATGAGCAGTTCTTC
CSARTGANEQFF
>13|TRBJ2-3|TRBV20-1|NA|TRBD2
TGCACCACTACTAGCGGCATGAGCGAGGCGCAGTATTTT
CTTTSGMSEAQYF
>13|TRBJ1-1|TRBV6-5|NA|NA
TGTGCCAGCAGTTGGGAAAAGCAGACTGAAGCTTTCTTT
CASSWEKQTEAFF
>12|TRBJ2-1|TRBV28|NA|TRBD2
TGTGCCAGCAGTCGTCAAGCGGGAGTGCAGTTCTTC
CASSRQAGVQFF
>18|TRBJ2-5|TRBV4-2|NA|TRBD2
TGTGCCAGCAGCCAAGATCAGGGCTGGCGGGAGGGCCGGGAGACCCAGTACTTC
CASSQDQGWREGRETQYF
>14|TRBJ2-1|TRBV20-1|NA|NA
TGCAGTGCTAGAGGGGACCGGGACAACAATGAGCAGTTCTTC
CSARGDRDNNEQFF
>13|TRBJ1-2|TRBV12-3/TRBV12-4|NA|NA
TGTGCCAGCAGTTTTCTAGTGGAGTTGGGCTACACCTTC
CASSFLVELGYTF
>14|TRBJ2-1|TRBV12-3/TRBV12-4|NA|NA
TGTGCCAGCAGTTTATCCGCAGGGGAGGATGAGCAGTTCTTC
CASSLSAGEDEQFF
>14|TRBJ1-2|TRBV5-1|many|NA
TGCGCCAGCAGCTTTACAGGAGTGAACTATGGCTACACCTTC
CASSFTGVNYGYTF
>15|TRBJ2-1|TRBV12-3/TRBV12-4|NA|NA
TGTGCCAGCAGCCGCTATCAGGGGCCGGTCAATGAGCAGTTCTTC
CASSRYQGPVNEQFF
>14|TRBJ1-6|TRBV10-1|few|NA
TGCGCCAGCAGTGTTGGACGAGCCGATGCACCCCTCCACTTT
CASSVGRADAPLHF